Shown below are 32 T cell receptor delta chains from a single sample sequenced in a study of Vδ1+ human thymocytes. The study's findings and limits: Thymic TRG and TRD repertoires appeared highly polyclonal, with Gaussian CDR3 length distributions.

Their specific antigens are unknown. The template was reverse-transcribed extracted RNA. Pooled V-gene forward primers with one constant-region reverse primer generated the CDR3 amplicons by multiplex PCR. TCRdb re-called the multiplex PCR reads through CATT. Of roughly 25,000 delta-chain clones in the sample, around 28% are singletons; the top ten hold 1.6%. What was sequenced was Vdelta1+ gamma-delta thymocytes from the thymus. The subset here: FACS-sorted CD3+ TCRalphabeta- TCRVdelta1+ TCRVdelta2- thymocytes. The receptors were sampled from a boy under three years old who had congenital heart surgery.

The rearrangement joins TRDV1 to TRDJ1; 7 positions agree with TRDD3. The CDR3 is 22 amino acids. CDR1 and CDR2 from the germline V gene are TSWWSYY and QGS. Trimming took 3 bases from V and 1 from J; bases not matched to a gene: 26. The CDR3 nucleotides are TGTGCTCTTGGGGATAGCCGACCTTCGTCTATGGGGGACCCAAAGTTCACCGATAAACTCATCTTT. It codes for CALGDSRPSSMGDPKFTDKLIF.

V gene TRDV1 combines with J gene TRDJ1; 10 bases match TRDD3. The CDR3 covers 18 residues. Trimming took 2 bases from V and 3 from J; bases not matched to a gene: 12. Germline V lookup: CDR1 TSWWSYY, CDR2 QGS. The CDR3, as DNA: TGTGCTCTTGGGGAATTCGATCGTACTGGGGGATTAGCCGATAAACTCATCTTT. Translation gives CALGEFDRTGGLADKLIF.

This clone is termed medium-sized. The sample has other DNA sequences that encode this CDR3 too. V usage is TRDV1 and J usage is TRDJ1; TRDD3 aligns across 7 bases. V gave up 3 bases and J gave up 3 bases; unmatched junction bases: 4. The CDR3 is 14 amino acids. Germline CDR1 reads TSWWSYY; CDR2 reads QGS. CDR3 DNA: TGTGCTCTTGGGGAGTACTGGGGATCCGATAAACTCATCTTT. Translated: CALGEYWGSDKLIF.

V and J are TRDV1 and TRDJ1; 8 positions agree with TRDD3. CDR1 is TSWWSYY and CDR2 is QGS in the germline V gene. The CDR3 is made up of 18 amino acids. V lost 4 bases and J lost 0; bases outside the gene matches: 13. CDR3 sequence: CALGVSRYWGSYTDKLIF. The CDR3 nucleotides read TGTGCTCTTGGGGTTTCCCGGTACTGGGGGTCGTACACCGATAAACTCATCTTT.

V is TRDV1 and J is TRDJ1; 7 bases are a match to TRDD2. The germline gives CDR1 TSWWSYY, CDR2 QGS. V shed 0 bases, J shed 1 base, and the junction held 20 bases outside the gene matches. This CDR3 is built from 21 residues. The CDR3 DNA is TGTGCTCTTGGGGAACTAGTGTTCCTACGATTCAGGATAGTGGGCACCGATAAACTCATCTTT. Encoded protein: CALGELVFLRFRIVGTDKLIF.

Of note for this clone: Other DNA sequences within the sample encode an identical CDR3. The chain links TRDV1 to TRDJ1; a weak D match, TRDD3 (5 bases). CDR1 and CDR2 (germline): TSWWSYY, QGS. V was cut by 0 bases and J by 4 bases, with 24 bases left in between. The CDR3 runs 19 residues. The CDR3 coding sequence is TGTGCTCTTGGGGAACTACCCCTAGGATTGGGGAGGGACGGCGATAAACTCATCTTT. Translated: CALGELPLGLGRDGDKLIF.

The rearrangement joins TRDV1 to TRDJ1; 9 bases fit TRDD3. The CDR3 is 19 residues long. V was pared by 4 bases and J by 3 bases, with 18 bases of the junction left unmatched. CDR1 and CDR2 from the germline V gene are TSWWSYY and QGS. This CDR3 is CALGVPFLPAGGSADKLIF. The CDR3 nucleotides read TGTGCTCTTGGGGTCCCTTTCCTACCCGCTGGGGGATCCGCCGATAAACTCATCTTT.

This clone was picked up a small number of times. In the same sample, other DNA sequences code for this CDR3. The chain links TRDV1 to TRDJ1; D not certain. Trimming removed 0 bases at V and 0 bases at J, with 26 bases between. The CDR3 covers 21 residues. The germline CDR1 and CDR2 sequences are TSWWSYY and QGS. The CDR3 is CALGELWPPSTGFPYTDKLIF. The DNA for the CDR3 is TGTGCTCTTGGGGAACTATGGCCCCCATCGACCGGTTTTCCGTACACCGATAAACTCATCTTT.

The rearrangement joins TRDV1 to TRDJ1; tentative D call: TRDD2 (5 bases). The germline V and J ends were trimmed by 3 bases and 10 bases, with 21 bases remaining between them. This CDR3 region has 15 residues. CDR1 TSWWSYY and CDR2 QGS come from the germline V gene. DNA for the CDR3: TGTGCTCTTGGGGACATGAAGGCCTTCAATCGAACACTCATCTTT. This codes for CALGDMKAFNRTLIF.

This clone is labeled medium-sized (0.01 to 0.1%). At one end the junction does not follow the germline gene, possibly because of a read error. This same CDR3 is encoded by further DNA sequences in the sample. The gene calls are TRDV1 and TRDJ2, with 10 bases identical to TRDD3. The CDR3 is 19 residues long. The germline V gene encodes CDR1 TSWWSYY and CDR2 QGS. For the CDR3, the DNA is TGTGCCCTTGCCTTCCCATTGGGGGATACTTTGGCTTTGACAGCACAACTCTTCTTT. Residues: CALAFPLGDTLALTAQLFF.

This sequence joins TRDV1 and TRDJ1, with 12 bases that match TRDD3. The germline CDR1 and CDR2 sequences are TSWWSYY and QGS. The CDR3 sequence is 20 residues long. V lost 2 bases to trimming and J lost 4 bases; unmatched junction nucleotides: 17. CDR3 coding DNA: TGTGCTCTTGGGGAAGACCTCCCCCCTTCCTGGGGGATACGCGGCGATAAACTCATCTTT. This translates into CALGEDLPPSWGIRGDKLIF.

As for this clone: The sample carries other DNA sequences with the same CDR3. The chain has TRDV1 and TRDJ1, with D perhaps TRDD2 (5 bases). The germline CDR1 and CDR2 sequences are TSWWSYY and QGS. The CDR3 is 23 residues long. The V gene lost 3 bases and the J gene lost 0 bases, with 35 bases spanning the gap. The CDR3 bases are TGTGCTCTTGGGGAGGCGGGAGACGGCCTTCTCGTAATTAGGAAGTTGTACACCGATAAACTCATCTTT. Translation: CALGEAGDGLLVIRKLYTDKLIF.

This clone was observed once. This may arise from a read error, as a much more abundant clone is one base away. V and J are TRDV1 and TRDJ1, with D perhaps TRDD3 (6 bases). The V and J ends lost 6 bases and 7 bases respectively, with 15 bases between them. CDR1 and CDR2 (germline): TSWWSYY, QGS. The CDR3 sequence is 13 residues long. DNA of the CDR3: TGTGCTCTTGGCGAAAGGGGGAGACGTAAACTCATCTTT. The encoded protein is CALGERGRRKLIF.

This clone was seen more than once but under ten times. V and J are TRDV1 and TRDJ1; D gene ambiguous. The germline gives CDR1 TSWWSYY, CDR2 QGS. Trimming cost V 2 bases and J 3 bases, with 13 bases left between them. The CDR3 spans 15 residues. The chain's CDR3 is CALGESSPYADKLIF. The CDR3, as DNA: TGTGCTCTTGGGGAATCGTCCCCGTACGCCGATAAACTCATCTTT.

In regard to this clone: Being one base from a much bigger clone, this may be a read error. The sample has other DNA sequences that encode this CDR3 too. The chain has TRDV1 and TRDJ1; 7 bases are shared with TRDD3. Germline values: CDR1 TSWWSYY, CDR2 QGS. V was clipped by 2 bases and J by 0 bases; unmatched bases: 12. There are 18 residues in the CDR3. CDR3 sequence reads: CALGEYRLGIPYTDKLIF. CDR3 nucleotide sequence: TGTGCTCTTGGGGAATATCGTCTTGGGATACCTTACACCGATAAACTCATCTTT.

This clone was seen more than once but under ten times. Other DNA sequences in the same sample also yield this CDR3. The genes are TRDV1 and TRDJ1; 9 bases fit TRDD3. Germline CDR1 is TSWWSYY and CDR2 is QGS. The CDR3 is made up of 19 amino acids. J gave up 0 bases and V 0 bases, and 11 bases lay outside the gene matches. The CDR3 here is CALGELGPAGGSYTDKLIF. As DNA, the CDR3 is TGTGCTCTTGGGGAACTAGGCCCTGCTGGGGGATCTTACACCGATAAACTCATCTTT.

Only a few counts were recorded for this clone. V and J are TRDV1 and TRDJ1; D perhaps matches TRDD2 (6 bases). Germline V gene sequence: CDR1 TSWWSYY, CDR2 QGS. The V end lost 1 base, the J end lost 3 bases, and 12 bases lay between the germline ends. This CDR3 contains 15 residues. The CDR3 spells CALGEPFLGSDKLIF. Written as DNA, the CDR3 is TGTGCTCTTGGGGAACCTTTCCTAGGTTCCGATAAACTCATCTTT.

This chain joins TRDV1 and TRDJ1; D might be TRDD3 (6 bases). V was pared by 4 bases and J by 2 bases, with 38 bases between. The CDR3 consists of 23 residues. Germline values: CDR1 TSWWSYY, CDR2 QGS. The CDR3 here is CALGVWVWTAITVPVGGTDKLIF. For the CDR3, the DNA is TGTGCTCTTGGGGTGTGGGTCTGGACCGCCATCACAGTTCCGGTGGGGGGTACCGATAAACTCATCTTT.

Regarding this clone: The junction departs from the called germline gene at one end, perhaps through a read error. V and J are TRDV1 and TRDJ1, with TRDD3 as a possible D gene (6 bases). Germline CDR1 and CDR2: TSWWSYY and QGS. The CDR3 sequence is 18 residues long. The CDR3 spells CALGGLSTRFGYTDKLIF. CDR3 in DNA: TGTGCACTTGGGGGGCTTTCTACGCGATTCGGGTACACCGATAAACTCATCTTT.

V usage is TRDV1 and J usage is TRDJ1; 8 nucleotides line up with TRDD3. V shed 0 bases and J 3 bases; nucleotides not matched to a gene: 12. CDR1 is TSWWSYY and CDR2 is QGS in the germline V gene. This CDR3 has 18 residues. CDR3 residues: CALGELPTRDTRADKLIF. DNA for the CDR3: TGTGCTCTTGGGGAACTCCCTACGAGGGATACGCGAGCCGATAAACTCATCTTT.

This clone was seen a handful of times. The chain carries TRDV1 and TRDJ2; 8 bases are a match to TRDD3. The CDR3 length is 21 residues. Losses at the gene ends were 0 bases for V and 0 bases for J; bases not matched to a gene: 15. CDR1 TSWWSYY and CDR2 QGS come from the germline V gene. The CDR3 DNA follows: TGTGCTCTTGGGGAACTCGGCGAAACTGGGGGTCGACAAGCTTTGACAGCACAACTCTTCTTT. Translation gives CALGELGETGGRQALTAQLFF.

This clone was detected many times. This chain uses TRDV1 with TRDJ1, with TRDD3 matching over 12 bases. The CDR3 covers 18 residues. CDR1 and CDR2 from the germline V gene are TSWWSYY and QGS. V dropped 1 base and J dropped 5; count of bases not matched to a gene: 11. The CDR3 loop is CALGERGPYWGIQDKLIF. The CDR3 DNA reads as TGTGCTCTTGGGGAACGCGGCCCGTACTGGGGGATACAGGATAAACTCATCTTT.

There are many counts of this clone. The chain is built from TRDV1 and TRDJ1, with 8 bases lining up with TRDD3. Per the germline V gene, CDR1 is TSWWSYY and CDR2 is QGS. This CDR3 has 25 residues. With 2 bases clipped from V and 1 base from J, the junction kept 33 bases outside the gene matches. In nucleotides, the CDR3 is TGTGCTCTTGGGGAATACCTCTCCTCGGGTCACCTTATCGTACTGGGGGGTACGAGCACCGATAAACTCATCTTT. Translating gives CALGEYLSSGHLIVLGGTSTDKLIF.

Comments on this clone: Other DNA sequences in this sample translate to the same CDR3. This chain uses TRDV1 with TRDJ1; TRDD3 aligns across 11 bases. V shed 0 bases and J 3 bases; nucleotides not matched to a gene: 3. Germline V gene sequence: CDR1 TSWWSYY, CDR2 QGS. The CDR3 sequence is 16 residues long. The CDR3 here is CALGELLGDKSDKLIF. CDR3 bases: TGTGCTCTTGGGGAACTACTGGGGGATAAGTCCGATAAACTCATCTTT.

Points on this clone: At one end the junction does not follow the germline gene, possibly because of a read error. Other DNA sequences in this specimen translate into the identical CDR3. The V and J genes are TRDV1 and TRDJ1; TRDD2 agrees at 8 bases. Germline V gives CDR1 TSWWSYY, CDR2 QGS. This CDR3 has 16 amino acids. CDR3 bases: TGTGCTCTAGGGGAATTCCGGCCTTCCTATCGGAGCAAACTCATCTTT. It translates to CALGEFRPSYRSKLIF.

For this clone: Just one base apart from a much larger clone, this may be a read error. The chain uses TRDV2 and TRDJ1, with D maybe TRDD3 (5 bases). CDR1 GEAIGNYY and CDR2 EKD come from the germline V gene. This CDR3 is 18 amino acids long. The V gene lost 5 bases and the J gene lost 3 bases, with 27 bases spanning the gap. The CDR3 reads CACATEHHTGSYADKLIF. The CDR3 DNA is TGTGCCTGTGCAACCGAACACCATACTGGTTCTTACGCCGATAAACTCATCTTT.

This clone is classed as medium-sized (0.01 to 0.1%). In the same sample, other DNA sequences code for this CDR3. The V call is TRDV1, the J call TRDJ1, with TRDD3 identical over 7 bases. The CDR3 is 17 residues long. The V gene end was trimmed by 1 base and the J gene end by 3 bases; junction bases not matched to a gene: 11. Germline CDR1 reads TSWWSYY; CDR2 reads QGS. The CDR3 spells CALGERLWGGKADKLIF. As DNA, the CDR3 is TGTGCTCTTGGGGAACGGCTCTGGGGGGGTAAGGCCGATAAACTCATCTTT.

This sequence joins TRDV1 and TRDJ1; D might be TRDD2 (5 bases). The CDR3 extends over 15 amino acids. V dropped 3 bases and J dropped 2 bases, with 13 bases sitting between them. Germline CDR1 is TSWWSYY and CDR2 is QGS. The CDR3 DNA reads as TGTGCTCTTGGGGACAGTCCTAGACGAACCGATAAACTCATCTTT. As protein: CALGDSPRRTDKLIF.

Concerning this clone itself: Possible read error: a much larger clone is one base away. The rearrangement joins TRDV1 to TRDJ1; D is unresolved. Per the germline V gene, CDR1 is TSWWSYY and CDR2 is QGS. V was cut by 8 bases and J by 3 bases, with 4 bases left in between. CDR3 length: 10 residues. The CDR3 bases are TGTGCTCTTTGCGCCGATAAACTCATCTTT. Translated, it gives CALCADKLIF.

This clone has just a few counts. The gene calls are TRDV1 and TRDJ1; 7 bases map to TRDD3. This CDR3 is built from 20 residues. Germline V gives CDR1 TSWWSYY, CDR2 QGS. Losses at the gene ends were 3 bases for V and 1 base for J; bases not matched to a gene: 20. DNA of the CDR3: TGTGCTCTTGGGGAGCTCGGGGTACGCGGATACGGGCTAGCCACCGATAAACTCATCTTT. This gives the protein CALGELGVRGYGLATDKLIF.

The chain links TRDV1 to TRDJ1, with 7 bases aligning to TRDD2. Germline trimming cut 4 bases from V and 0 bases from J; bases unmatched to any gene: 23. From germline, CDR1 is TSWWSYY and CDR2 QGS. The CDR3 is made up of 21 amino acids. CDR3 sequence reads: CALGVLAFLSGGPTYTDKLIF. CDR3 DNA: TGTGCTCTTGGGGTTCTGGCCTTCCTTAGCGGGGGGCCTACGTACACCGATAAACTCATCTTT.

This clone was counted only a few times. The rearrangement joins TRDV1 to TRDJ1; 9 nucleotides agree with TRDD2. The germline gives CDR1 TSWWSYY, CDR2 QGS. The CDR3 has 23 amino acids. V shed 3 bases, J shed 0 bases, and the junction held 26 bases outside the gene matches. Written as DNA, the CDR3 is TGTGCTCTTGGGGACCCCAAACCTTCCTACGATTCGGGGGATCACCCGTACACCGATAAACTCATCTTT. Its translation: CALGDPKPSYDSGDHPYTDKLIF.